This T cell receptor (beta chain) was documented in a study of blood T cell repertoires in COVID-19. TCRdb's table, derived via immunoSEQ multiplex PCR, lists solely in-frame clones and lacks some. The data show roughly 520,000 clones, with around nine tenths seen just once and approximately 1.8% held by the top ten. The ends lost 9 bases at V and 10 bases at J; junction bases unmatched: 13. CDR3 length equals 14 residues. Looked up from germline, CDR1 is ENHRY and CDR2 is SYGVKD. The V call is TRBV10-3, the J call TRBJ2-1, with 9 nucleotides matching TRBD1. Source material: PBMCs or T cells enriched from blood (not recorded which). The origin of this receptor is a woman between 35 and 50 years old who had recovered from COVID-19. The DNA of the CDR3 is TGTGCCATAACGACCCAGGACAGGGGAGGGGAGCAGTTCTTC. This codes for CAITTQDRGGEQFF.